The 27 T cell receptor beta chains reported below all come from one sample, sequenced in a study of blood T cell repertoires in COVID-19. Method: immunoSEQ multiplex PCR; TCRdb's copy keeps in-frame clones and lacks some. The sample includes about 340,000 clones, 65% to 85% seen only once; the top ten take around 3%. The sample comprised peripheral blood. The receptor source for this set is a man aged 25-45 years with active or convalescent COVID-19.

The CDR3 nucleotides read TGTGCCAGCAGCCCCCTGACTAGCGGGAGGTCAGGTTATCGCAGGTGGGGAAACAATGAGCAGTTCTTC. It translates to CASSPLTSGRSGYRRWGNNEQFF. V gene TRBV3-1 (or the pseudogene TRBV3-2) combines with J gene TRBJ2-1; 13 bases agree with TRBD2. Per germline, CDR1 LGHDT and CDR2 YNNKEL (reference sequence). This CDR3 has 23 amino acids. V shed 4 bases and J 5 bases; nucleotides not matched to a gene: 26.

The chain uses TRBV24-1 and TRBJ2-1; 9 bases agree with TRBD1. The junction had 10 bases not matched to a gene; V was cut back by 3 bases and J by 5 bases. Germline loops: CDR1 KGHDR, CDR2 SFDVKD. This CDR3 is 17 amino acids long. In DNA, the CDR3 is TGTGCCACCAGTGATCCGCTCCGGGACAGGGCGGACAATGAGCAGTTCTTC. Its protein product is CATSDPLRDRADNEQFF.

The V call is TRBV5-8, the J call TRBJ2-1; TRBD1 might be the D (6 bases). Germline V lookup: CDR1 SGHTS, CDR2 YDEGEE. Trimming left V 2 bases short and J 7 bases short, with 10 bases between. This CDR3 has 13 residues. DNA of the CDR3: TGTGCCAGCAGCTTTCAGGGGCGAAATGAGCAGTTCTTC. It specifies CASSFQGRNEQFF.

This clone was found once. As DNA, the CDR3 is TGTGCCAGCAGCCTCCGGACTAGCGGTTCCTACGAGCAGTACTTC. Translated, it gives CASSLRTSGSYEQYF. The chain carries TRBV3-1 (or the pseudogene TRBV3-2) and TRBJ2-7; 10 bases fit TRBD2. Germline V gene lookup returns CDR1 LGHDT and CDR2 YNNKEL (reference sequence). The CDR3 covers 15 residues. V dropped 4 bases and J dropped 1; count of bases not matched to a gene: 4.

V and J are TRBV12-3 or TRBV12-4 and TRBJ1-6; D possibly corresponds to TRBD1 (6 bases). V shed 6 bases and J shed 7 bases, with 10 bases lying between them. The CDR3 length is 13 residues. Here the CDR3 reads CASSRQVNSPLHF. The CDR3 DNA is TGTGCCAGCAGCCGACAGGTGAATTCACCCCTCCACTTT.

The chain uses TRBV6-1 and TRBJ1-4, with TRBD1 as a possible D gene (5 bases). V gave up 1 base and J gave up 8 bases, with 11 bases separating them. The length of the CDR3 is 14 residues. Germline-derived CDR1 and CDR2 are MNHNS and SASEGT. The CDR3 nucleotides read TGTGCCAGCAGTGAAGTTGGTCGGGGGGAAAAACTGTTTTTT. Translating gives CASSEVGRGEKLFF.

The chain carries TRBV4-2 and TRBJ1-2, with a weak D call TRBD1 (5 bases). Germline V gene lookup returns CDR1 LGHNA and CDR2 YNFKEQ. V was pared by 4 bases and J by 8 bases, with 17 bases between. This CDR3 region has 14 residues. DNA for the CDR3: TGTGCCAGCAGCCTTCCGGCAGGGAGGGACGGCTACACCTTC. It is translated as CASSLPAGRDGYTF.

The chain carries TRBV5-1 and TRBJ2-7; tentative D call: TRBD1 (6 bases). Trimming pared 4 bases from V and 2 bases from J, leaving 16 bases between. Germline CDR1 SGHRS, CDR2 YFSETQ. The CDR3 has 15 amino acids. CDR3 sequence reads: CASSQYSDSTYEQYF. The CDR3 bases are TGCGCCAGCAGCCAATATTCGGACAGTACCTACGAGCAGTACTTC.

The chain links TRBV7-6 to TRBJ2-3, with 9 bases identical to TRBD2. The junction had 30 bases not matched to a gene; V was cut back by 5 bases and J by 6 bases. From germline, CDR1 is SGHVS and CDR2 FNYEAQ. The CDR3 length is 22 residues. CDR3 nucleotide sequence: TGTGCCAGCAGCCTCTTAACCCGATGGCAGCGCGGGGCTAGCGGGGTGTGGGATACGCAGTATTTT. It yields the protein CASSLLTRWQRGASGVWDTQYF. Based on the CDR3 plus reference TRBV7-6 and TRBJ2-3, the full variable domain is GAGVSQSPRYKVTKRGQDVALRCDPISGHVSLYWYRQALGQGPEFLTYFNYEAQQDKSGLPNDRFSAERPEGSISTLTIQRTEQRDSAMYRCASSLLTRWQRGASGVWDTQYFGPGTRLTVL.

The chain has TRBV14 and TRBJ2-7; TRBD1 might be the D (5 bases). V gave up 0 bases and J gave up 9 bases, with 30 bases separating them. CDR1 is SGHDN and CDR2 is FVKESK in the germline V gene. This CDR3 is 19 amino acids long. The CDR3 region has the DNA TGTGCCAGCAGCCAAGAACAGGTTACGAGGACCCACGTCAAGAGCTTGCAGTACTTC. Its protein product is CASSQEQVTRTHVKSLQYF. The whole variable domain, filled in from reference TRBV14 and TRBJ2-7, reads EAGVTQFPSHSVIEKGQTVTLRCDPISGHDNLYWYRRVMGKEIKFLLHFVKESKQDESGMPNNRFLAERTGGTYSTLKVQPAELEDSGVYFCASSQEQVTRTHVKSLQYFGPGTRLTVT.

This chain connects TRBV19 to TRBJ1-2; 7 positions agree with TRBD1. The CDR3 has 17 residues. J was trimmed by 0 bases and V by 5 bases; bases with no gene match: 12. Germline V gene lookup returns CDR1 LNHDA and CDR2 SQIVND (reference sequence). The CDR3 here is CASSVEPPGQSNYGYTF. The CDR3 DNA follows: TGTGCCAGTAGTGTTGAGCCCCCGGGACAGTCTAACTATGGCTACACCTTC.

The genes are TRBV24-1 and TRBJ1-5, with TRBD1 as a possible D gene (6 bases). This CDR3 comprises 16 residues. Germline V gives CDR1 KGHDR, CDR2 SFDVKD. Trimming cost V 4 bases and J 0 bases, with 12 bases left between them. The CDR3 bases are TGTGCCACCAGTGAAACCGGGACATCTAGCAATCAGCCCCAGCATTTT. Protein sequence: CATSETGTSSNQPQHF.

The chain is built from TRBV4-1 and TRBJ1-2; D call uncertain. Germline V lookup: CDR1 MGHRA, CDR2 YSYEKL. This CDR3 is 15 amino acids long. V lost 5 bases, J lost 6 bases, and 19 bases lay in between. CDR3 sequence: CASSKNDPSRDGYTF. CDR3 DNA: TGCGCCAGCAGCAAAAACGACCCCTCACGGGATGGCTACACCTTC.

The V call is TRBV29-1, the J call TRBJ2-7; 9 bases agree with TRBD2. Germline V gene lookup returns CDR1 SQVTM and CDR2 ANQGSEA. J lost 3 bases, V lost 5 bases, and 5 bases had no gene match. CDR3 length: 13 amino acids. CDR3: CSVRGRALYEQYF. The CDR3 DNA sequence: TGCAGCGTTCGCGGGAGGGCCCTCTACGAGCAGTACTTC.

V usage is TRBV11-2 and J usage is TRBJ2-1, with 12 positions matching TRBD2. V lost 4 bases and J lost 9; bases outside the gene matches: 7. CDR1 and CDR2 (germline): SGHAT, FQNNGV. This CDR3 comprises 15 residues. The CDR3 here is CASSSASGRGSEQFF. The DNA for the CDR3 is TGTGCCAGCAGCTCGGCTAGCGGGAGGGGGAGTGAGCAGTTCTTC.

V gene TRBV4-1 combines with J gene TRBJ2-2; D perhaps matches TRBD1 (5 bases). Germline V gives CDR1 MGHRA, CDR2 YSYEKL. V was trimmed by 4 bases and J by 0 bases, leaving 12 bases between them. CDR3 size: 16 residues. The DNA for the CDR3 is TGCGCCAGCAGCCTGGGGCTGGGCGCGAACACCGGGGAGCTGTTTTTT. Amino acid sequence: CASSLGLGANTGELFF.

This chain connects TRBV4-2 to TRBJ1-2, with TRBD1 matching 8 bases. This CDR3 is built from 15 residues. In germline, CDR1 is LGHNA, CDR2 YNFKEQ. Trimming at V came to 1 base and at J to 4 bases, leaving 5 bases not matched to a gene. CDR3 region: CASSQADRASYGYTF. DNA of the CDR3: TGTGCCAGCAGCCAAGCGGACAGGGCGTCCTATGGCTACACCTTC.

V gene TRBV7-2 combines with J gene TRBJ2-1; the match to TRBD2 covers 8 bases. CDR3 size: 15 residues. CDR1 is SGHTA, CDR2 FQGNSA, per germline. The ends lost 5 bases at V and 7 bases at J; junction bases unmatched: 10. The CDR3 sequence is CASSARGGLDNEQFF. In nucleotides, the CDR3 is TGTGCCAGCAGCGCTCGGGGGGGGCTCGATAATGAGCAGTTCTTC.

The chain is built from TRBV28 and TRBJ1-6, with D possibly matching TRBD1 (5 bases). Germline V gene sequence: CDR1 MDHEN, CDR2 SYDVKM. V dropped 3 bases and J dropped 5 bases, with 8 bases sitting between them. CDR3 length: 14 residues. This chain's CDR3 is CASSLGGDNSPLHF. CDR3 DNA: TGTGCCAGCAGTTTGGGAGGGGATAATTCACCCCTCCACTTT.

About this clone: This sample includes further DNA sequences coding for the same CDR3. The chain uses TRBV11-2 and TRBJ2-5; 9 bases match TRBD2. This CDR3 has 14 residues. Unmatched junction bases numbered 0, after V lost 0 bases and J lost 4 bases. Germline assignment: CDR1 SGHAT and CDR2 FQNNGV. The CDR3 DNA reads TGTGCCAGCAGCTTAGAAGCGGGGGGAGAGACCCAGTACTTC. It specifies CASSLEAGGETQYF.

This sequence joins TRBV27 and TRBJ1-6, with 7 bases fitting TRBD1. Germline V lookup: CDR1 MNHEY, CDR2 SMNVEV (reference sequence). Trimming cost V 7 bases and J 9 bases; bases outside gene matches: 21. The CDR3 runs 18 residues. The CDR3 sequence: CASTKAPFQTGLPSPLHF. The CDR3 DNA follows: TGTGCCAGCACCAAAGCCCCTTTCCAGACAGGGCTACCTTCACCCCTCCACTTT.

CDR3 sequence: CASSLGQVEGYEQYF. Here the CDR3 DNA reads TGTGCCAGCAGCTTGGGGCAAGTGGAGGGCTACGAGCAGTACTTC. The chain joins TRBV7-2 to TRBJ2-7, with D possibly TRBD2 on 6 matching bases. The CDR3 totals 15 residues. Germline V gene lookup returns CDR1 SGHTA and CDR2 FQGNSA. The V end lost 3 bases, the J end lost 3 bases, and 15 bases lay between the germline ends.

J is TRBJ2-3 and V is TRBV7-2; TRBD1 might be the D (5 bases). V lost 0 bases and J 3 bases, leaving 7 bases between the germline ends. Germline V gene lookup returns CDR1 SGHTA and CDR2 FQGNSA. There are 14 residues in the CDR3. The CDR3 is CASSLAQGTDTQYF. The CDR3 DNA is TGTGCCAGCAGCTTAGCCCAGGGAACAGATACGCAGTATTTT. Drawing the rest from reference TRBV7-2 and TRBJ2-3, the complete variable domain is GAGVSQSPSNKVTEKGKDVELRCDPISGHTALYWYRQSLGQGLEFLIYFQGNSAPDKSGLPSDRFSAERTGGSVSTLTIQRTQQEDSAVYLCASSLAQGTDTQYFGPGTRLTVL.

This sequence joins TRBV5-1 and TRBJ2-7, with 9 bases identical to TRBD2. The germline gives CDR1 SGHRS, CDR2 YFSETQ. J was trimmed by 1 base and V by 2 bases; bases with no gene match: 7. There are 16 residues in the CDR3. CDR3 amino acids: CASSFDSGSKSYEQYF. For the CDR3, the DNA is TGCGCCAGCAGCTTTGATAGCGGGAGTAAGTCCTACGAGCAGTACTTC.

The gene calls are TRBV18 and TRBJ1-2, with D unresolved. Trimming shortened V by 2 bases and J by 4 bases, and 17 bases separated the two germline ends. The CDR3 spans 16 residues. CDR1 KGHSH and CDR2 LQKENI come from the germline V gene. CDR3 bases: TGTGCCAGCTCACCAGGGCCCGGGAAGAGCGGCTATGGCTACACCTTC. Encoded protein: CASSPGPGKSGYGYTF.

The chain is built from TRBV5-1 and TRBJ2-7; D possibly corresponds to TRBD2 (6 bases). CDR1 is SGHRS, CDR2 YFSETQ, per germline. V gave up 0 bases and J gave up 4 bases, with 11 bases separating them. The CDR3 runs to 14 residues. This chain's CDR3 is CASSLGDREYEQYF. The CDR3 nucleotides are TGCGCCAGCAGCTTGGGGGACCGGGAGTACGAGCAGTACTTC.

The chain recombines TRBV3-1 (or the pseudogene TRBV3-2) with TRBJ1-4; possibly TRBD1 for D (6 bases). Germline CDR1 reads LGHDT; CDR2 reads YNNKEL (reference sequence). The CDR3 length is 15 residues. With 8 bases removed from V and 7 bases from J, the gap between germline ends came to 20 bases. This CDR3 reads CASAPPAGAGEKLFF. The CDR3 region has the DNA TGTGCCAGCGCCCCCCCTGCAGGGGCGGGTGAAAAACTGTTTTTT.